The text below deals with one T cell receptor beta chain. With 3 bases clipped from V and 0 bases from J, the junction kept 7 bases outside the gene matches. CDR3 length: 17 residues. Germline loops: CDR1 MDHEN, CDR2 SYDVKM. The sample comes from a study of blood T cell repertoires in COVID-19. Per the study methods: From reference gene primer amplification, estimates of nucleated cell counts were derived. Profiled with immunoSEQ multiplex PCR; TCRdb holds only in-frame clones, not every one. The DNA gave D and trimming, while V, J and clone size come from that table. This table holds 90,000 to 120,000 clones, around 82% found once.

Source material: peripheral blood. The V gene is TRBV28, the J gene TRBJ2-2, with TRBD2 identical over 7 bases. The sequence was collected from a human donor in a cohort sampled during active COVID-19. As DNA, the CDR3 is TGTGCCAGCAGTTTTTGGTCGGCGGGAGCGAACACCGGGGAGCTGTTTTTT. Translated, it gives CASSFWSAGANTGELFF.